This T cell receptor (beta chain) was identified in a study of T cells in Graves' hyperthyroidism and ophthalmopathy. TCR beta CDR3 regions were amplified from RNA transcripts. First-round RT-PCR of the TCR CDR3 relied on the HTBI primer set. TCRdb re-analysed the multiplex PCR reads in MiXCR, keeping a single row per CDR3 protein. The sample gives about 380,000 distinct CDR3 sequences, around 18% of which show up once; 40% is in the top ten. Clinical symptoms, serum thyroxine, TRAb, thyroid ultrasound and orbital computed tomography established diagnosis. Germline CDR1 reads SGDLS; CDR2 reads YYNGEE. This CDR3 has 15 amino acids. V was clipped by 2 bases and J by 7 bases, with 18 bases between them.

The V call is TRBV9, the J call TRBJ1-1; D is perhaps TRBD1 (5 bases). The clonotype was recovered from a man aged 18 to 29 with Graves' ophthalmopathy. The sample comprised blood. CDR3 region: CASSVDGGKSDEAFF. DNA for the CDR3: TGTGCCAGCAGCGTTGATGGGGGTAAGAGCGATGAAGCTTTCTTT.